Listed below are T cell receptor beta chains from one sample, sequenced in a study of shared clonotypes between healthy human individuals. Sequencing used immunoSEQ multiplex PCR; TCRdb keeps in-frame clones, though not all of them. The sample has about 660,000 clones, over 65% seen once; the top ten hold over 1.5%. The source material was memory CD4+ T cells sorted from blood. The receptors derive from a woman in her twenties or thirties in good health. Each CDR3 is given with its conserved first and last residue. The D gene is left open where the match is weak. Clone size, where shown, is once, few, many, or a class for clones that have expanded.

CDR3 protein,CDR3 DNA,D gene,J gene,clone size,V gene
CASSLAGGYSRTDTQYF,TGCGCCAGCAGCTTGGCCGGGGGGTACAGCCGCACAGATACGCAGTATTTT,TRBD2,TRBJ2-3,.,TRBV5-1
CASSQSRGGETQYF,TGCGCCAGCAGCCAGTCGAGAGGGGGAGAGACCCAGTACTTC,.,TRBJ2-5,.,TRBV4-1
CASSLADRDTGELFF,TGCGCCAGCAGCTTGGCAGACAGGGACACCGGGGAGCTGTTTTTT,TRBD1,TRBJ2-2,many,TRBV5-1
CSVGTDSFNYGYTF,TGCAGCGTCGGAACGGACAGTTTTAACTATGGCTACACCTTC,.,TRBJ1-2,.,TRBV29-1
CASSPMAGGLETQYF,TGCGCCAGCAGCCCTATGGCGGGAGGGTTGGAGACCCAGTACTTC,TRBD2,TRBJ2-5,.,TRBV5-1
CASSYLAGRTGELFF,TGTGCCAGCAGTTACCTCGCCGGACGGACCGGGGAGCTGTTTTTT,.,TRBJ2-2,.,TRBV6-6
CASSRLNSNQPQHF,TGTGCCAGCAGCCGGCTTAATAGCAATCAGCCCCAGCATTTT,.,TRBJ1-5,.,TRBV2
CASRQTGSRTDTQYF,TGTGCCAGCAGGCAAACAGGGTCCCGCACAGATACGCAGTATTTT,.,TRBJ2-3,.,TRBV2
CASSIGTGGWMTDTQYF,TGTGCCAGTAGTATAGGGACAGGGGGCTGGATGACAGATACGCAGTATTTT,TRBD1,TRBJ2-3,.,TRBV19
CAISDPPRTEAFF,TGTGCCATCAGTGATCCCCCGAGGACTGAAGCTTTCTTT,.,TRBJ1-1,few,TRBV10-3
CASRVTQMGTDTQYF,TGTGCCAGCAGGGTGACTCAAATGGGGACAGATACGCAGTATTTT,.,TRBJ2-3,.,TRBV6-6
CASPAEREQYF,TGTGCCAGCCCGGCAGAGCGCGAGCAGTACTTC,.,TRBJ2-7,.,TRBV21-1
CASGYANTGELFF,TGTGCTAGTGGTTACGCGAACACCGGGGAGCTGTTTTTT,.,TRBJ2-2,.,TRBV12-5
CASSVDGGVAKNIQYF,TGTGCCAGCAGCGTAGACGGCGGTGTTGCCAAAAACATTCAGTACTTC,.,TRBJ2-4,.,TRBV9
CASSWAPLGPYNEQFF,TGTGCCAGCAGCTGGGCCCCATTAGGGCCCTACAATGAGCAGTTCTTC,.,TRBJ2-1,.,TRBV6-4
CASSLIRDSQVGEKLFF,TGTGCCAGCAGTTTAATCCGAGACAGCCAAGTGGGTGAAAAACTGTTTTTT,.,TRBJ1-4,.,TRBV27
CASSLRGFYGNTIYF,TGTGCCAGCAGTCTCAGAGGGTTCTATGGAAACACCATATATTTT,.,TRBJ1-3,.,TRBV6-6
CASSIDRATDTQYF,TGTGCCAGTAGTATTGACAGGGCCACAGATACGCAGTATTTT,TRBD1,TRBJ2-3,.,TRBV19
CASSPGQGAYEQYF,TGTGCCAGCAGTCCGGGACAGGGCGCCTACGAGCAGTACTTC,TRBD1,TRBJ2-7,.,TRBV14
CASSSQPGPNEKLFF,TGTGCCAGCAGCTCACAACCCGGGCCTAATGAAAAACTGTTTTTT,.,TRBJ1-4,.,TRBV5-6
CASSIRRDSTSNQPQHF,TGTGCCAGTAGTATACGGCGGGACTCCACTAGCAATCAGCCCCAGCATTTT,.,TRBJ1-5,.,TRBV19
CASTSGSNYGYTF,TGTGCCAGCACCTCCGGTTCTAACTATGGCTACACCTTC,.,TRBJ1-2,.,TRBV28